The TCR beta chain under discussion was sequenced for a study of cytomegalovirus exposure and HLA in healthy donors. About the research overall: Earlier findings included some 120 million unique TCR beta sequences obtained from about 179 million T cells.

Germline V gene data show CDR1 as SGHAT and CDR2 as FQNNGV. J gave up 0 bases and V 6 bases, and 8 bases lay outside the gene matches. This CDR3 is built from 16 residues. Donors counted as nominally healthy when sampled, yet unrecorded immune exposures were likely. A word on this clone: What it binds is unknown.

Study-wide results and limits: A classifier reportedly called cytomegalovirus status with high sensitivity and specificity. Indistinguishable V segments, including TRBV6-2 and TRBV6-3, were excluded.

13 Jbeta primers and 60 Vbeta primers were used for the PCR. Measured with immunoSEQ multiplex PCR; TCRdb has only the in-frame clones, and not every one. This table holds around 99,000 clones, about three quarters found once. The clonotype comes from a man aged 25 to 45 in good health and CMV-seronegative. The gene calls are TRBV11-2 and TRBJ2-1, with TRBD2 matching 7 bases. Sequenced input: PBMCs. This CDR3 is CASSGGERISYNEQFF. The CDR3 DNA sequence: TGTGCCAGCAGTGGGGGGGAGCGGATCTCCTACAATGAGCAGTTCTTC.